Below, 28 T cell receptor beta chains from the same sample are listed, as sequenced in a study of technical replicates of blood from a handful of donors. Measured with immunoSEQ multiplex PCR; TCRdb has only the in-frame clones, and not every one. The repertoire holds roughly 70,000 clones, with around nine tenths as singletons. What was sequenced was PBMCs. These receptors all stem from a human donor in good health. Some clones in this sample may be carry-over from other donors' samples.

The chain links TRBV7-8 to TRBJ2-1, with D possibly TRBD1 on 6 matching bases. The CDR3 sequence is 15 residues long. CDR1 is SGHVS and CDR2 is FQNEAQ in the germline V gene. The V gene lost 1 base and the J gene lost 2 bases, with 9 bases spanning the gap. The chain's CDR3 is CASSLDRAPYNEQFF. Here the CDR3 DNA reads TGTGCCAGCAGCTTAGACAGGGCCCCCTACAATGAGCAGTTCTTC.

The chain joins TRBV12-5 to TRBJ1-4; the D gene is possibly TRBD1 (5 bases). CDR3 length equals 15 residues. Trimming took 5 bases from V and 0 from J, leaving 10 bases between them. Germline CDR1 reads LGHNT; CDR2 reads FRNRAP. CDR3 sequence: CASGPGQATNEKLFF. Here the CDR3 DNA reads TGTGCTAGTGGTCCCGGACAAGCAACTAATGAAAAACTGTTTTTT.

CDR3 loop: CASSRVRLGTEAFF. The CDR3 region has the DNA TGTGCCAGTAGTCGGGTACGGTTGGGCACTGAAGCTTTCTTT. The rearrangement links TRBV19 to TRBJ1-1; D remains ambiguous. Per the germline V gene, CDR1 is LNHDA and CDR2 is SQIVND (reference sequence). This CDR3 has 14 amino acids. The V end lost 5 bases, the J end lost 4 bases, and 14 bases lay between the germline ends. The whole variable domain, remainder taken from reference TRBV19 and TRBJ1-1, is DGGITQSPKYLFRKEGQNVTLSCEQNLNHDAMYWYRQDPGQGLRLIYYSQIVNDFQKGDIAEGYSVSREKKESFPLTVTSAQKNPTAFYLCASSRVRLGTEAFFGQGTRLTVV.

The V and J genes are TRBV7-2 and TRBJ2-1; 8 bases fit TRBD2. V shed 1 base, J shed 2 bases, and the junction held 4 bases outside the gene matches. The CDR3 is 16 amino acids. Germline V lookup: CDR1 SGHTA, CDR2 FQGNSA. The CDR3 sequence: CASSLVGTSAYNEQFF. In DNA, the CDR3 is TGTGCCAGCAGCTTAGTCGGGACTAGTGCCTACAATGAGCAGTTCTTC.

The chain couples TRBV6-6 to TRBJ2-2, with TRBD2 identical over 8 bases. The germline gives CDR1 MNHNY, CDR2 SVGAGI (reference sequence). The CDR3 totals 15 residues. J lost 3 bases, V lost 2 bases, and 2 bases had no gene match. This CDR3 reads CASSYGTRYTGELFF. DNA for the CDR3: TGTGCCAGCAGTTACGGGACTAGATACACCGGGGAGCTGTTTTTT.

The rearrangement joins TRBV6-5 to TRBJ2-5; D call uncertain. The germline V gene encodes CDR1 MNHEY and CDR2 SVGAGI. This CDR3 region has 13 residues. The germline V and J ends were trimmed by 2 bases and 2 bases, with 6 bases remaining between them. The CDR3 region is CASSYGGQETQYF. The CDR3 DNA follows: TGTGCCAGCAGTTACGGCGGACAAGAGACCCAGTACTTC.

The chain joins TRBV2 to TRBJ1-6; 9 positions agree with TRBD1. Per germline, CDR1 SNHLY and CDR2 FYNNEI. The CDR3 contains 16 residues. Trimming took 3 bases from V and 7 from J; bases not matched to a gene: 7. This chain's CDR3 is CASSEDRGWGNSPLHF. The CDR3, as DNA: TGTGCCAGCAGTGAGGACAGGGGTTGGGGAAATTCACCCCTCCACTTT.

The J gene is TRBJ1-4, the V gene TRBV9; a possible D gene is TRBD1 (6 bases). This CDR3 contains 16 residues. Trimming removed 4 bases at V and 6 bases at J, with 19 bases between. The germline CDR1 and CDR2 sequences are SGDLS and YYNGEE. The CDR3 DNA reads TGTGCCAGCAGCCCCTCGGGGGGGCAGACCCATGAAAAACTGTTTTTT. Translating gives CASSPSGGQTHEKLFF.

This rearrangement joins TRBV2 to TRBJ2-4; 11 bases are shared with TRBD1. Germline V gene sequence: CDR1 SNHLY, CDR2 FYNNEI. CDR3 length: 16 amino acids. Trimming took 8 bases from V and 1 from J; bases not matched to a gene: 7. CDR3 sequence (DNA): TGTGCCAGCGGGGACAGGGGGTTTCGGGCCAAAAACATTCAGTACTTC. Its translation: CASGDRGFRAKNIQYF.

The chain joins TRBV6-6 to TRBJ2-3; 12 nucleotides match TRBD2. V shed 7 bases and J 4 bases; nucleotides not matched to a gene: 9. The CDR3 is 16 amino acids. CDR1 and CDR2 (germline): MNHNY, SVGAGI (reference sequence). CDR3 in amino acids: CASTLAGGLYADTQYF. CDR3 DNA: TGTGCCAGCACGCTAGCGGGGGGGCTGTATGCAGATACGCAGTATTTT.

V usage is TRBV28 and J usage is TRBJ1-1; 7 bases map to TRBD1. Germline V lookup: CDR1 MDHEN, CDR2 SYDVKM. Losses at the gene ends were 6 bases for V and 8 bases for J; bases not matched to a gene: 6. The CDR3 contains 12 residues. DNA for the CDR3: TGTGCCAGCAGCCGTGACAGGGTAGAAGCTTTCTTT. Protein product: CASSRDRVEAFF. The full variable domain, with the rest looked up from reference TRBV28 and TRBJ1-1, is DVKVTQSSRYLVKRTGEKVFLECVQDMDHENMFWYRQDPGLGLRLIYFSYDVKMKEKGDIPEGYSVSREKKERFSLILESASTNQTSMYLCASSRDRVEAFFGQGTRLTVV.

V gene TRBV29-1 combines with J gene TRBJ2-1; tentative D call: TRBD1 (5 bases). The CDR3 covers 10 residues. Germline V gene data show CDR1 as SQVTM and CDR2 as ANQGSEA. Between the trimmed V and J ends, which lost 7 bases and 6 bases, there was a span of 7 bases. DNA for the CDR3: TGCAGCGGTGGGGCCAATGAGCAGTTCTTC. Translated, it gives CSGGANEQFF.

The CDR3 loop reads CASSQTVGLAGVRFF. CDR3 nucleotides: TGCGCCAGCAGCCAGACGGTGGGACTAGCGGGAGTCCGGTTCTTC. This chain uses TRBV4-3 with TRBJ2-1, with TRBD2 identical over 14 bases. Trimming took 3 bases from V and 15 from J; bases not matched to a gene: 10. The CDR3 totals 15 residues. Germline CDR1 LGHNA, CDR2 YSLEER.

The chain recombines TRBV7-3 with TRBJ2-1; 11 bases align to TRBD2. The CDR3 totals 15 residues. Germline V lookup: CDR1 SGHTA, CDR2 FQGTGA. V gave up 5 bases and J gave up 7 bases; unmatched junction bases: 7. The CDR3: CASSRSSGGSNEQFF. CDR3 nucleotide sequence: TGTGCCAGCAGCCGATCTAGCGGGGGGTCGAATGAGCAGTTCTTC.

This clone was recorded a few times. The chain joins TRBV15 to TRBJ2-5; 9 nucleotides align to TRBD2. In germline, CDR1 is LNHNV, CDR2 YYDKDF (reference sequence). This CDR3 region has 17 residues. Trimming cost V 1 base and J 2 bases; bases outside gene matches: 8. Here the CDR3 DNA reads TGTGCCACCAGCAGAGGCCGACTAGCGGCCTATCAAGAGACCCAGTACTTC. As protein: CATSRGRLAAYQETQYF.

This chain uses TRBV5-6 with TRBJ2-2, with 8 bases identical to TRBD1. Trimming took 3 bases from V and 8 from J; bases not matched to a gene: 6. The CDR3 consists of 14 residues. Germline V gives CDR1 SGHDT, CDR2 YYEEEE. The CDR3 nucleotides read TGTGCCAGCAGCTGGACAGGGCAATGGGGGGAGCTGTTTTTT. This codes for CASSWTGQWGELFF.

The chain uses TRBV18 and TRBJ2-3; 9 bases match TRBD2. The CDR3 length is 16 residues. CDR1 is KGHSH and CDR2 is LQKENI in the germline V gene. J lost 10 bases, V lost 2 bases, and 13 bases had no gene match. The CDR3 is CASSPRLAGDTGPQYF. CDR3 DNA: TGTGCCAGCTCACCAAGATTAGCGGGGGACACGGGCCCGCAGTATTTT.

Points on this clone: The sample has other DNA sequences that encode this CDR3 too. The rearrangement joins TRBV11-3 to TRBJ2-2; no reliable D call. The CDR3 has 13 residues. Germline CDR1 reads SGHNT; CDR2 reads YENEEA. V was clipped by 0 bases and J by 6 bases, with 5 bases between them. CDR3 sequence: CASSLDPSGELFF. CDR3 sequence (DNA): TGTGCCAGCAGCTTAGATCCGTCCGGGGAGCTGTTTTTT.

This clone was detected only once. The gene calls are TRBV30 and TRBJ2-2; D may be TRBD2 (6 bases). CDR1 is GTSNPN, CDR2 SVGIG, per germline (reference sequence). V was shortened by 0 bases and J by 8 bases, with 13 bases between the two germline ends. The CDR3 consists of 14 residues. The CDR3 region is CAWSVISGIGELFF. In DNA, the CDR3 is TGTGCCTGGAGTGTAATTAGCGGCATAGGGGAGCTGTTTTTT.

V is TRBV7-3 and J is TRBJ2-3; 15 bases are shared with TRBD2. Trimming took 5 bases from V and 2 from J; bases not matched to a gene: 5. The CDR3 totals 17 residues. Germline lookup yields CDR1 SGHTA and CDR2 FQGTGA. The chain's CDR3 is CASSAGLAGGYTDTQYF. In DNA, the CDR3 is TGTGCCAGCAGCGCGGGACTAGCGGGAGGATACACAGATACGCAGTATTTT.

This clone was observed a handful of times. This chain connects TRBV10-3 to TRBJ2-7; 7 bases align to TRBD2. CDR1 and CDR2 (germline): ENHRY, SYGVKD. V gave up 3 bases and J gave up 3 bases; unmatched junction bases: 2. The CDR3 length is 13 residues. In nucleotides, the CDR3 is TGTGCCATCAGTGATACTAGCGACTACGAGCAGTACTTC. Protein product: CAISDTSDYEQYF.

The gene calls are TRBV10-3 and TRBJ1-1; 8 bases are shared with TRBD1. V gave up 6 bases and J gave up 6 bases; unmatched junction bases: 6. Germline V gene data show CDR1 as ENHRY and CDR2 as SYGVKD. The CDR3 extends over 13 amino acids. CDR3 sequence: CAIREDRASEAFF. The DNA of the CDR3 is TGTGCCATCAGGGAGGACAGGGCGTCTGAAGCTTTCTTT.

The genes are TRBV7-2 and TRBJ2-7, with 8 positions matching TRBD2. After removal of 5 bases from V and 5 bases from J, the junction contained 8 bases not matched to a gene. This CDR3 contains 14 residues. Germline-derived CDR1 and CDR2 are SGHTA and FQGNSA. CDR3 sequence (DNA): TGTGCCAGCAGCACCTCTTTGCGGGAGGACGAGCAGTACTTC. This gives the protein CASSTSLREDEQYF.

This chain joins TRBV5-1 and TRBJ2-3, with 12 bases identical to TRBD1. The germline V gene has CDR1 SGHRS and CDR2 YFSETQ. The CDR3 extends over 16 amino acids. With V trimmed by 7 bases and J by 5 bases, 11 bases remained unmatched. The CDR3 reads CASAASGTGGQDTQYF. CDR3 in DNA: TGCGCCAGCGCCGCCAGTGGGACAGGGGGCCAAGATACGCAGTATTTT. The full variable domain, in which reference TRBV5-1 and TRBJ2-3 provide the parts outside the CDR3, is KAGVTQTPRYLIKTRGQQVTLSCSPISGHRSVSWYQQTPGQGLQFLFEYFSETQRNKGNFPGRFSGRQFSNSRSEMNVSTLELGDSALYLCASAASGTGGQDTQYFGPGTRLTVL.

CDR3 protein: CATSSESSYEQYF. DNA of the CDR3: TGTGCCACCAGCAGCGAGAGCTCCTACGAGCAGTACTTC. The V call is TRBV15, the J call TRBJ2-7; D ambiguous. Germline V gene lookup returns CDR1 LNHNV and CDR2 YYDKDF (reference sequence). CDR3 size: 13 residues. The V end was cut by 3 bases, the J end by 0 bases, with 6 bases between.

This chain joins TRBV6-5 and TRBJ2-3; tentatively, D is TRBD2 (5 bases). The V end was cut by 5 bases, the J end by 0 bases, with 12 bases between. Germline loops: CDR1 MNHEY, CDR2 SVGAGI. The CDR3 is 15 amino acids. The CDR3 sequence is CASSPSEGSTDTQYF. The CDR3, as DNA: TGTGCCAGCAGTCCTAGTGAGGGTAGCACAGATACGCAGTATTTT.

The chain carries TRBV5-1 and TRBJ2-7; 7 bases agree with TRBD1. The CDR3 is 13 residues long. Unmatched junction bases numbered 6, after V lost 4 bases and J lost 5 bases. The germline CDR1 and CDR2 sequences are SGHRS and YFSETQ. The CDR3 bases are TGCGCCAGCAGCACGGACAGGTCCCACGAGCAGTACTTC. It yields the protein CASSTDRSHEQYF.

V is TRBV19 and J is TRBJ2-2; D is uncertain. The CDR3 is 15 residues long. CDR1 is LNHDA, CDR2 SQIVND, per germline (reference sequence). Trimming removed 4 bases at V and 2 bases at J, with 11 bases between. CDR3 nucleotide sequence: TGTGCCAGTAGTACACCGAGACTTAACACCGGGGAGCTGTTTTTT. As protein: CASSTPRLNTGELFF.